These 12 T cell receptor beta chains were all obtained from the same sample, sequenced in a study of OX40 agonist ivuxolimab in advanced cancers. Measured with immunoSEQ multiplex PCR; TCRdb has only the in-frame clones, and not every one. The sample holds tens of thousands of clones, roughly nine tenths seen once. This sample comprised CD4+ or CD8+ T cells sorted from blood, obtained in a trial of the OX40 agonist ivuxolimab. The source is an adult with an advanced solid tumor such as melanoma, head and neck, liver or kidney cancer.

Points on this clone: This sample also contains other DNA sequences that code for the same CDR3. This chain links TRBV4-3 with TRBJ1-1, with D maybe TRBD1 (5 bases). In germline, CDR1 is LGHNA, CDR2 YSLEER. Trimming removed 0 bases from V and 7 bases from J, with 12 bases in between. CDR3 size: 14 residues. The CDR3 loop is CASSQDRGQFEAFF. CDR3 coding DNA: TGCGCCAGCAGCCAAGATCGGGGCCAGTTTGAAGCTTTCTTT.

The genes are TRBV5-4 and TRBJ1-4, with 7 bases identical to TRBD1. The J segment lost 7 bases and the V segment lost 0 bases, leaving 3 bases of the junction unmatched. The CDR3 contains 14 residues. The germline V gene encodes CDR1 SGHNT and CDR2 YYREEE (reference sequence). The CDR3, as DNA: TGTGCCAGCAGCTTGGGACAGGGTGGTGAAAAACTGTTTTTT. Its protein is CASSLGQGGEKLFF.

This chain uses TRBV7-6 with TRBJ2-1; perhaps TRBD1 as D (5 bases). The CDR3 loop spans 15 amino acids. Germline CDR1 SGHVS, CDR2 FNYEAQ. The ends were cut back, 3 bases at V and 0 bases at J, with 9 bases in the middle. The CDR3 DNA reads as TGTGCCAGCAGCTTCACAGGTAGCTCCTACAATGAGCAGTTCTTC. Protein sequence: CASSFTGSSYNEQFF. Together with reference TRBV7-6 and TRBJ2-1, the CDR3 gives the full variable domain: GAGVSQSPRYKVTKRGQDVALRCDPISGHVSLYWYRQALGQGPEFLTYFNYEAQQDKSGLPNDRFSAERPEGSISTLTIQRTEQRDSAMYRCASSFTGSSYNEQFFGPGTRLTVL.

This clone occurred once. The J gene is TRBJ2-1, the V gene TRBV4-1; the match to TRBD2 covers 7 bases. This CDR3 comprises 16 residues. Per the germline V gene, CDR1 is MGHRA and CDR2 is YSYEKL. V lost 0 bases and J lost 6; bases outside the gene matches: 8. The chain's CDR3 is CASSQEGRVEANEQFF. CDR3 bases: TGCGCCAGCAGCCAAGAAGGGAGGGTGGAAGCCAATGAGCAGTTCTTC.

V is TRBV15 and J is TRBJ2-1; TRBD2 might be the D (7 bases). The CDR3 spans 16 residues. CDR1 and CDR2 (germline): LNHNV, YYDKDF (reference sequence). V lost 6 bases, J lost 3 bases, and 18 bases lay in between. CDR3 protein: CATSLGPGGLYNEQFF. DNA for the CDR3: TGTGCCACCAGTCTGGGACCGGGGGGCCTCTACAATGAGCAGTTCTTC. Full variable domain (remainder filled in from reference TRBV15 and TRBJ2-1): DAMVIQNPRYQVTQFGKPVTLSCSQTLNHNVMYWYQQKSSQAPKLLFHYYDKDFNNEADTPDNFQSRRPNTSFCFLDIRSPGLGDTAMYLCATSLGPGGLYNEQFFGPGTRLTVL.

V usage is TRBV7-2 and J usage is TRBJ2-3; maybe TRBD1 (5 bases). Germline loops: CDR1 SGHTA, CDR2 FQGNSA. The ends were cut back, 5 bases at V and 0 bases at J, with 18 bases in the middle. This CDR3 spans 17 amino acids. The CDR3 reads CASSIISGLSSTDTQYF. The CDR3 nucleotides are TGTGCCAGCAGCATCATTTCAGGGCTTTCTAGCACAGATACGCAGTATTTT.

The chain has TRBV29-1 and TRBJ2-7, with TRBD1 matching 8 bases. The CDR3 loop spans 12 amino acids. Trimming at V came to 3 bases and at J to 5 bases, leaving 3 bases not matched to a gene. Germline-derived CDR1 and CDR2 are SQVTM and ANQGSEA. CDR3 amino acids: CSVEDRVNEQYF. CDR3 DNA: TGCAGCGTTGAGGACAGGGTCAACGAGCAGTACTTC.

This clone has just a few counts. The same CDR3 arises from other DNA sequences in this sample as well. The V call is TRBV27, the J call TRBJ1-6, with a tentative D call TRBD1 (5 bases). In germline, CDR1 is MNHEY, CDR2 SMNVEV (reference sequence). The CDR3 has 17 amino acids. V lost 7 bases and J lost 9, with 25 bases in between. In DNA form, the CDR3 reads TGTGCCAGCACCAACATGGGACGACGAGATTTCCTTTCACCCCTCCACTTT. Protein: CASTNMGRRDFLSPLHF.

V usage is TRBV19 and J usage is TRBJ2-3; 10 positions match TRBD2. There are 13 residues in the CDR3. V gave up 5 bases and J gave up 6 bases; unmatched junction bases: 2. Germline CDR1 and CDR2: LNHDA and SQIVND (reference sequence). CDR3 nucleotides: TGTGCCAGTAGTGCAGCGGGGGGGGATACGCAGTATTTT. Amino acids: CASSAAGGDTQYF.

The rearrangement uses TRBV5-1 and TRBJ2-5; TRBD2 agrees at 9 bases. The CDR3 is 17 amino acids. With V trimmed by 0 bases and J by 1 base, 7 bases remained unmatched. The V gene's germline CDR1 is SGHRS and CDR2 YFSETQ. The CDR3 region has the DNA TGCGCCAGCAGCTTGGAGGGTAGCGGGGGCCTCCAAGAGACCCAGTACTTC. This codes for CASSLEGSGGLQETQYF.

V usage is TRBV10-3 and J usage is TRBJ1-1; D might be TRBD1 (6 bases). This CDR3 spans 15 amino acids. With 7 bases removed from V and 3 bases from J, the gap between germline ends came to 18 bases. In germline, CDR1 is ENHRY, CDR2 SYGVKD. CDR3 bases: TGTGCCATCATGAACAGGGCCGAGGGATACACTGAAGCTTTCTTT. It specifies CAIMNRAEGYTEAFF.

The J gene is TRBJ1-5, the V gene TRBV15, with 9 bases lining up with TRBD1. The CDR3 is made up of 16 amino acids. CDR1 is LNHNV, CDR2 YYDKDF, per germline (reference sequence). J was trimmed by 6 bases and V by 3 bases; bases with no gene match: 9. The CDR3 region is CATSSAGTGLLQPQHF. DNA for the CDR3: TGTGCCACCAGCAGTGCCGGGACAGGGTTGCTTCAGCCCCAGCATTTT. Combining the CDR3 with reference TRBV15 and TRBJ1-5 gives the whole variable domain DAMVIQNPRYQVTQFGKPVTLSCSQTLNHNVMYWYQQKSSQAPKLLFHYYDKDFNNEADTPDNFQSRRPNTSFCFLDIRSPGLGDTAMYLCATSSAGTGLLQPQHFGDGTRLSIL.